The sequence of this T cell receptor beta chain was determined in a study of OX40 agonist ivuxolimab in advanced cancers. Study summary: Ivuxolimab, an agonistic anti-OX40 (CD134) antibody, was given to patients. Study-wide findings and caveats: The average count of expanded clones was higher among CD8+ T cells than among CD4+.

In regard to this clone: Its target is not known.

The length of the CDR3 is 15 residues. CDR1 is SGHNT, CDR2 YYREEE, per germline (reference sequence). V lost 3 bases, J lost 2 bases, and 15 bases lay in between. Sequencing was performed with immunoSEQ multiplex PCR; in TCRdb, only in-frame clones are kept and a portion is missing. The sample lists about 28,000 clones, approximately 83% occurring once. If patients had autoimmune disease history or systemic immunosuppression, they were excluded. The sequencing used CD4+ or CD8+ T cells sorted from blood, collected in a trial of the OX40 agonist ivuxolimab. This clonotype was sampled from an adult with an advanced solid tumor such as melanoma, head and neck, liver or kidney cancer. The chain has TRBV5-4 and TRBJ2-7; D may be TRBD1 or TRBD2 (5 bases each). As DNA, the CDR3 is TGTGCCAGCAGCTCACCGGGACGGTCCCCCTACGAGCAGTACTTC. Protein: CASSSPGRSPYEQYF.